The T cell receptor beta chain under discussion was sequenced for a study of identical twins. From the 5' RACE reads, TCRdb called clonotypes with MiXCR, one entry per CDR3 protein. The sample consists of approximately 1.8 million distinct CDR3 sequences, less than 35% of them appearing once. Study results and limitations: Abundant cord blood beta clonotypes carried fewer insertions; memory repertoires showed none.

The CDR3 is 11 amino acids. In germline, CDR1 is MGHDK, CDR2 SYGVNS. The V and J ends lost 6 bases and 6 bases, in that order; junction bases with no gene match: 2. At least ten counts were recorded for this clonotype. Its antigen is not known. V gene TRBV25-1 combines with J gene TRBJ2-7, with TRBD1 matching over 7 bases. The receptor's source is a newborn girl in good health. Sequencing used cord blood. CDR3 sequence reads: CASRTGIEQYF. In DNA form, the CDR3 reads TGTGCCAGCAGGACAGGGATCGAGCAGTACTTC.